The clone carrying this T cell receptor beta chain occurred many times. The antigen is undetermined. This specimen comes from a study of T cell repertoires in cytomegalovirus infection. Germline V CDR1 and CDR2: SGHTA, FQGNSA. V was clipped by 6 bases and J by 4 bases, with 9 bases between them. The CDR3 is made up of 12 amino acids. Notes on the study in general: CMV-specific HLA-C-restricted TCR beta clonotypes dominated the ex vivo response.

TCRdb fed the reads into MiXCR, producing one record per CDR3 protein. This table holds 550,000 to 850,000 distinct CDR3 sequences, roughly 30% found once. The chain has TRBV7-2 and TRBJ2-5, with D hard to call. The sequences come from cultured PBMCs, collected from culture after CMV antigen stimulation. This sequence originates from a human donor in good health (CMV status not recorded). Some clones in this sample may be carry-over from other donors' samples. The CDR3 DNA reads TGTGCCAGCAGTCATCCAGGAGAGACCCAGTACTTC. Protein product: CASSHPGETQYF.